This T cell receptor beta chain came from a study of blood T cell repertoires in COVID-19. Study-wide background: Nucleic acid was either cDNA or gDNA, and it came from T cells, B-cell-depleted T cells, or PBMCs.

V was shortened by 11 bases and J by 6 bases, with 10 bases between the two germline ends. The CDR3 is 11 residues long. Using immunoSEQ multiplex PCR, the repertoire was profiled, and TCRdb retains in-frame clones only, with some absent. The sample contains 250,000 to 350,000 clones, 75% to 90% of which appear only once. The sequence came from a woman in her 70s with COVID-19, enrolled during active disease. The sequencing input was peripheral blood. The chain is built from TRBV12-3 or TRBV12-4 and TRBJ2-2; weak D call: TRBD1 (5 bases). Here the CDR3 DNA reads TGTGCCTCCGAAGGGGCCGGGGAGCTGTTTTTT. It yields the protein CASEGAGELFF.